The rows below give T cell receptor beta chains drawn from one sample of a study of T-cell reconstitution after alpha-beta-depleted transplantation in children. Via MiXCR, TCRdb re-called the PCR reads, giving one row per CDR3 protein. The sample shows some 600,000 distinct CDR3 sequences, approximately 13% of them seen only once. Source: PBMCs, mostly from graft donor cells, taken 360 days after TCRalphabeta/CD19-depleted stem cell transplant. The receptors derive from a male patient between 10 and 17 years old who had a stem cell transplant for acute myeloid leukemia, so the T cells may come from the graft donor. Both conserved end residues are part of each CDR3. The order of the fields is clone size, J gene, D gene, V gene, CDR3 protein, CDR3 DNA. D genes are given only for firm matches. Part of the rows lack a size; the others show once, few, many or a class for expanded clones.

clone size: -; J gene: TRBJ2-1; D gene: TRBD2; V gene: TRBV7-3; CDR3 protein: CASSRTSGRPSYNEQFF; CDR3 DNA: TGTGCCAGCAGCCGAACTAGCGGGAGGCCCTCCTACAATGAGCAGTTCTTC
clone size: -; J gene: TRBJ2-7; D gene: TRBD2; V gene: TRBV29-1; CDR3 protein: CSVEASGRWNEQYF; CDR3 DNA: TGCAGCGTTGAAGCTAGCGGGAGGTGGAACGAGCAGTACTTC
clone size: -; J gene: TRBJ2-2; D gene: -; V gene: TRBV4-3; CDR3 protein: CASSKGRANTGELFF; CDR3 DNA: TGCGCCAGCAGCAAAGGCCGGGCGAACACCGGGGAGCTGTTTTTT
clone size: many; J gene: TRBJ2-7; D gene: -; V gene: TRBV29-1; CDR3 protein: CSVGRTTYEQYF; CDR3 DNA: TGCAGCGTTGGGAGGACAACCTACGAGCAGTACTTC
clone size: -; J gene: TRBJ1-5; D gene: TRBD1; V gene: TRBV20-1; CDR3 protein: CSASRDRGRQPQHF; CDR3 DNA: TGCAGTGCTAGTCGGGACAGGGGTAGGCAGCCCCAGCATTTT
clone size: many; J gene: TRBJ2-7; D gene: TRBD1; V gene: TRBV27; CDR3 protein: CASSLIPGTGSVYEQYF; CDR3 DNA: TGTGCCAGCAGTTTAATCCCCGGGACAGGGTCGGTCTACGAGCAGTACTTC
clone size: -; J gene: TRBJ2-7; D gene: -; V gene: TRBV5-1; CDR3 protein: CASSFLPTSTRPSYEQYF; CDR3 DNA: TGCGCCAGCAGTTTTCTACCTACTAGCACACGGCCCTCCTACGAGCAGTACTTC
clone size: few; J gene: TRBJ2-7; D gene: -; V gene: TRBV19; CDR3 protein: CASSIGSGRYEQYF; CDR3 DNA: TGTGCCAGTAGTATAGGCAGCGGGCGGTACGAGCAGTACTTC
clone size: few; J gene: TRBJ2-7; D gene: -; V gene: TRBV29-1; CDR3 protein: CSAATGGITYEQYF; CDR3 DNA: TGCAGCGCCGCAACTGGGGGGATAACCTACGAGCAGTACTTC
clone size: many; J gene: TRBJ2-1; D gene: TRBD2; V gene: TRBV12-3/TRBV12-4; CDR3 protein: CASTTAGGLNEQFF; CDR3 DNA: TGTGCCAGCACCACGGCGGGGGGGCTAAATGAGCAGTTCTTC
clone size: -; J gene: TRBJ2-3; D gene: TRBD2; V gene: TRBV30; CDR3 protein: CAWKKGLALDTQYF; CDR3 DNA: TGTGCCTGGAAGAAGGGACTAGCGTTAGATACGCAGTATTTT
clone size: -; J gene: TRBJ2-5; D gene: -; V gene: TRBV2; CDR3 protein: CASSARGDF; CDR3 DNA: TGTGCCAGCAGTGCCCGGGGAGACTTC
clone size: many; J gene: TRBJ2-5; D gene: -; V gene: TRBV19; CDR3 protein: CASSSTRVGETQYF; CDR3 DNA: TGTGCCAGTAGTAGTACTAGGGTGGGAGAGACCCAGTACTTC
clone size: many; J gene: TRBJ2-7; D gene: -; V gene: TRBV20-1; CDR3 protein: CSARPDKVWQYF; CDR3 DNA: TGCAGTGCTAGACCTGACAAGGTATGGCAGTACTTC
clone size: once; J gene: TRBJ1-2; D gene: -; V gene: TRBV18; CDR3 protein: CASSPWDAPDGYTF; CDR3 DNA: TGTGCCAGCTCACCCTGGGACGCCCCAGATGGCTACACCTTC
clone size: -; J gene: TRBJ2-3; D gene: -; V gene: TRBV2; CDR3 protein: CASSEDYRTDTQYF; CDR3 DNA: TGTGCCAGCAGTGAGGACTATCGCACAGATACGCAGTATTTT
clone size: many; J gene: TRBJ2-1; D gene: -; V gene: TRBV7-9; CDR3 protein: CASSLRDREVAQDEQFF; CDR3 DNA: TGTGCCAGCAGCTTAAGAGACAGGGAGGTCGCCCAGGATGAGCAGTTCTTC
clone size: few; J gene: TRBJ1-5; D gene: -; V gene: TRBV18; CDR3 protein: CASSRTVSNQPQHF; CDR3 DNA: TGTGCCAGCTCACGTACAGTTAGCAATCAGCCCCAGCATTTT
clone size: few; J gene: TRBJ1-1; D gene: -; V gene: TRBV6-1; CDR3 protein: CASSRGEGYLNTEAFF; CDR3 DNA: TGTGCCAGCAGCCGCGGGGAGGGTTACTTGAACACTGAAGCTTTCTTT
clone size: -; J gene: TRBJ1-6; D gene: TRBD1; V gene: TRBV4-3; CDR3 protein: CASSQEGRGLNYNSPLHF; CDR3 DNA: TGCGCCAGCAGCCAAGAGGGGAGGGGGCTTAACTATAATTCACCCCTCCACTTT
clone size: many; J gene: TRBJ1-5; D gene: -; V gene: TRBV12-3/TRBV12-4; CDR3 protein: CASTFESGTAFGRPQHF; CDR3 DNA: TGTGCCAGCACCTTTGAGTCCGGGACGGCCTTTGGTAGGCCCCAGCATTTT
clone size: few; J gene: TRBJ2-7; D gene: -; V gene: TRBV25-1; CDR3 protein: CASSLGGGREQYF; CDR3 DNA: TGTGCCAGCAGTCTGGGGGGGGGCCGAGAGCAGTACTTC
clone size: -; J gene: TRBJ2-7; D gene: TRBD2; V gene: TRBV5-6; CDR3 protein: CASSLVGTSVGEQYF; CDR3 DNA: TGTGCCAGCAGCTTGGTCGGGACTAGCGTCGGGGAGCAGTACTTC